This T cell receptor (beta chain) was recorded in a study of blood T cell repertoires in COVID-19. About the research overall: COVID-19 samples collected from the United States, Italy and Spain covered acute and convalescent phases. T cells, B-cell-depleted T cells, or PBMCs supplied cDNA or gDNA.

This CDR3 is 17 amino acids long. Germline V lookup: CDR1 SGHTA, CDR2 FQGNSA. The V gene end was trimmed by 5 bases and the J gene end by 8 bases; junction bases not matched to a gene: 16. Under the authors' procedure: Using reference gene primer amplification, nucleated cell counts were estimated. The table came from immunoSEQ multiplex PCR; TCRdb's copy has only in-frame clones and leaves some out. V and J calls and clone size are as listed in that table; D and trimming were resolved from the DNA. The profile shows about 280,000 clones, roughly 85% of them singletons. This clone has more than one count but fewer than ten.

This sequence originates from a woman aged 70-85 years with acute or convalescent COVID-19. The gene calls are TRBV7-2 and TRBJ2-3; 10 bases fit TRBD2. Sequencing was done on a sample of peripheral blood. The CDR3 DNA sequence: TGTGCCAGCAGCCCTCTGGGACTAGCGAAGAGAGGGGGTACGCAGTATTTT. Its translation: CASSPLGLAKRGGTQYF.